What follows describes a single T cell receptor beta chain. This sample is drawn from a study of blood T cell repertoires in COVID-19. The wider study: The United States, Italy and Spain provided the acute and convalescent COVID-19 samples. From T cells, B-cell-depleted T cells, or PBMCs came the material, which was cDNA or gDNA.

Germline V gene data show CDR1 as LNHDA and CDR2 as SQIVND (reference sequence). This CDR3 is built from 14 residues. V lost 2 bases to trimming and J lost 8 bases, with 15 bases between them. In the source study's methods: Amplification from reference gene primers served as the basis for estimated nucleated cell counts. Profiled with immunoSEQ multiplex PCR; TCRdb holds only in-frame clones, not every one. The DNA gave D and trimming, while V, J and clone size come from that table. The sample has approximately 70,000 clones, around 92% seen once. The sequence came from a human donor with active COVID-19. The donor label of this sample is uncertain. The sample comprised peripheral blood. The V and J genes are TRBV19 and TRBJ1-2, with D maybe TRBD1 (6 bases). CDR3 nucleotide sequence: TGTGCCAGTAGTATACCGGGACACCACGGGGGCTACACCTTC. Its translation is CASSIPGHHGGYTF. The whole variable domain, filled in from reference TRBV19 and TRBJ1-2, reads DGGITQSPKYLFRKEGQNVTLSCEQNLNHDAMYWYRQDPGQGLRLIYYSQIVNDFQKGDIAEGYSVSREKKESFPLTVTSAQKNPTAFYLCASSIPGHHGGYTFGSGTRLTVV.